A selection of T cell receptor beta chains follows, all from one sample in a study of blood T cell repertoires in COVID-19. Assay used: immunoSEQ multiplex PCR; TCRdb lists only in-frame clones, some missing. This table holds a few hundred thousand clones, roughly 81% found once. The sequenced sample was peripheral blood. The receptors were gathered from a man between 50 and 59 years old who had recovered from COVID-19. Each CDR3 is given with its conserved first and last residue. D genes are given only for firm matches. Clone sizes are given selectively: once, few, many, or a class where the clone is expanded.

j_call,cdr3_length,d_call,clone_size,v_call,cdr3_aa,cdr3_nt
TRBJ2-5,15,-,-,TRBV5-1,CASSLAQGLEETQYF,TGCGCCAGCAGCTTGGCACAGGGTTTGGAAGAGACCCAGTACTTC
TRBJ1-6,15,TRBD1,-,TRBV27,CASSLSQGSNSPLHF,TGTGCCAGCAGTTTATCACAGGGGAGTAATTCACCCCTCCACTTT
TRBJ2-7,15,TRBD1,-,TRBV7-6,CASSYGGTGSYEQYF,TGTGCCAGCAGCTACGGCGGGACAGGGTCCTACGAGCAGTACTTC
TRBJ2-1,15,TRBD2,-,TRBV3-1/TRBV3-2,CASSQVGGWGYEQFF,TGTGCCAGCAGCCAAGTCGGGGGGTGGGGCTATGAGCAGTTCTTC
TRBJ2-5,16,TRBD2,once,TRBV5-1,CASSLNDRGGQETQYF,TGCGCCAGCAGCTTGAATGATAGGGGAGGGCAAGAGACCCAGTACTTC
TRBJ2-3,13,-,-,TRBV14,CASSRRATDTQYF,TGTGCCAGCAGCAGGAGGGCCACAGATACGCAGTATTTT
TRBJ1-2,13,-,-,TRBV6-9,CASSYSPGYGYTF,TGTGCCAGCAGTTATTCACCAGGGTATGGCTACACCTTC
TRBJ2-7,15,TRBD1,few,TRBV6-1,CASSDSWTGGYEQYF,TGTGCCAGCAGTGATTCTTGGACAGGGGGTTACGAGCAGTACTTC
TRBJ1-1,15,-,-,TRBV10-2,CASSERGQGSTEAFF,TGCGCCAGCAGTGAGCGCGGGCAGGGGAGCACTGAAGCTTTCTTT
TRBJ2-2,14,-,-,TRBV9,CASSVGGDTGELFF,TGTGCCAGCAGCGTAGGGGGAGACACCGGGGAGCTGTTTTTT
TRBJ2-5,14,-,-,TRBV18,CASSPTYPGETQYF,TGTGCCAGCTCACCCACTTACCCGGGGGAGACCCAGTACTTC
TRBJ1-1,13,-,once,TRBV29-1,CSVHSWGAAEAFF,TGCAGCGTTCATAGTTGGGGCGCGGCTGAAGCTTTCTTT
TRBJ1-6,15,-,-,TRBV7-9,CASSLKQGFDSPLHF,TGTGCCAGCAGCCTGAAACAGGGATTTGATTCACCCCTCCACTTT
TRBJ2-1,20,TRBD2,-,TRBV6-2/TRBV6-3,CASSYSRLAGGEGYYNEQFF,TGTGCCAGCAGTTACTCGCGACTAGCGGGAGGTGAGGGGTACTACAATGAGCAGTTCTTC
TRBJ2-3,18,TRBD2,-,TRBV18,CASSPIGTSGSSTDTQYF,TGTGCCAGCTCACCAATCGGGACTAGCGGGTCTAGCACAGATACGCAGTATTTT
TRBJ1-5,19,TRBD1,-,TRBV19,CASSIGPDRALISNQPQHF,TGTGCCAGTAGTATAGGACCGGACAGGGCCCTAATTAGCAATCAGCCCCAGCATTTT
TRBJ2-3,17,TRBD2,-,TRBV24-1,CATSESTSGRVTDTQYF,TGTGCCACCAGTGAATCTACTAGCGGGAGGGTCACAGATACGCAGTATTTT
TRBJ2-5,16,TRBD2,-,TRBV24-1,CATSDPQREAQETQYF,TGTGCCACCAGTGACCCCCAACGGGAGGCCCAAGAGACCCAGTACTTC
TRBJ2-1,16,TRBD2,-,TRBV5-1,CASSLTSGMVGNEQFF,TGCGCCAGCAGCTTGACTAGCGGGATGGTCGGGAATGAGCAGTTCTTC
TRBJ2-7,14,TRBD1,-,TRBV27,CASSSGTAPYEQYF,TGTGCCAGCAGTTCCGGGACAGCACCCTACGAGCAGTACTTC
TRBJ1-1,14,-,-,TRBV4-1,CASSPSWGNTEAFF,TGCGCCAGCAGCCCTAGCTGGGGGAACACTGAAGCTTTCTTT
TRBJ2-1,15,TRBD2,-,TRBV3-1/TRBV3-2,CASSPERGTYNEQFF,TGTGCCAGCAGCCCCGAGCGGGGAACCTACAATGAGCAGTTCTTC
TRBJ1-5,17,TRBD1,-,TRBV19,CASSIERPGQGNQPQHF,TGTGCCAGTAGTATCGAACGACCGGGACAGGGAAATCAGCCCCAGCATTTT
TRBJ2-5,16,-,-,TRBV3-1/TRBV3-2,CASSLTTGLEQETQYF,TGTGCCAGCAGCCTTACGACAGGACTGGAGCAAGAGACCCAGTACTTC